This T cell receptor (beta chain) came from a study of blood T cell repertoires in COVID-19. Overall study context: Both acute and convalescent COVID-19 samples were obtained from the United States, Italy and Spain. In each case, the material was cDNA or gDNA derived from T cells, B-cell-depleted T cells, or PBMCs.

Residents of about two dozen US areas, aged about 18 to 95 years, made up the participants. Clinical histories supplied by participants themselves formed the basis of cohort assignment. Using immunoSEQ multiplex PCR, the repertoire was profiled, and TCRdb retains in-frame clones only, with some absent. The table includes more than 150,000 clones, around 80% detected once. This CDR3 has 18 residues. This receptor was identified in a man between 60 and 70 years old who had been exposed to COVID-19. The sequencing sample was made of PBMCs or T cells enriched from blood (not recorded which). The V call is TRBV21-1, the J call TRBJ2-2; the table's D call, TRBD2, has no DNA check behind it. TRBV21-1 is annotated as a pseudogene. The CDR3 protein is CASSKEAKGVGLHRGAVF. DNA for the CDR3: TGTGCCAGCAGCAAAGAGGCTAAGGGAGTCGGGTTACACCGGGGAGCTGTTTTT.